The following is a TCR beta chain sequence with its context. In this sample, this clone turned up once. The target of this receptor is not known. No base-level quality is on record; no much larger clone is a single base apart. Relative to germline, V is 5 bases shorter and J is 8 bases shorter, with 12 bases between their ends. Per the germline V gene (reference sequence), MNHEY is the CDR1 and SMNVEV is the CDR2. The CDR3 starts with the cysteine, ends with the phenylalanine, and has 12 residues. The read is trimmed to its CDR3 DNA, 36 bases read in frame from base 1. The data belong to a study of cytomegalovirus exposure and HLA in healthy donors (dated by TCRdb to 2017 to 2019). Concerning the study at large: In an earlier analysis of fewer than 750 of the donors, 276 Gb of sequence data and about 110 million unique TCR beta sequences from 180 million or so T cells were reported. Donor age, sex, ethnicity and CMV serostatus were compiled together with the repertoire data. Typing coverage differed by locus: A, B, C, DRB1 and DQB1 were typed in roughly 620-630 donors, DQA1 in roughly 510, DPA1 in around 610, and DPB1 in around 490. An earlier analysis of a few hundred of the donors applied high-throughput TCR beta sequencing to assess whether each TCR beta V gene segment acted as functional or pseudogenic. Rather than using new phenotypic data, the later analysis identified candidate immune exposures from TCR beta sequences and from how often those sequences occurred across donors. HLA typing covered class I and class II loci at four-digit resolution. A separate validation cohort of approximately 130 different subjects was used in addition to the approximately 700-subject first cohort. A later genetic analysis used genome-wide SNP genotypes for 398 of the 666 donors, treating that subset as a discovery cohort. In a later analysis, previously published TCR beta repertoires from hundreds of donors were re-analyzed and high-resolution HLA genotyping was added so that TCR occurrence patterns could be studied. The study was designed to test whether signatures of past pathogen exposure could be identified by cataloging public T cell receptors. On average, 235,054 unique TCR beta nucleotide sequences were sequenced per donor among about 400 genotyped donors of the cohort, with roughly 19% of those sequences being non-productive. Using immunosequencing, the study profiled T cell repertoires from roughly 650 subjects and related those repertoires to cytomegalovirus serostatus. Every repertoire in the discovery cohort had been generated on one and the same sequencing platform. Because of strong linkage in the cohort, roughly five DR-DQ haplotypes were treated as single units for association and clustering. Of the approximately 400 genotyped donors, roughly 85% fell in the genetic ancestry cluster associated with self-reported Caucasian donors. To predict cytomegalovirus infection status, the study brought together high-throughput TCR immunosequencing, statistical association of individual TCRs with disease status, and machine learning. Roughly 300 gigabases of sequencing data and 75 million to 85 million unique TCR sequences made up an early release that covered some 640 HLA-typed donors.

Library prep was done by the immunoSEQ multiplex PCR assay. A mixture of 60 forward primers for TCR Vbeta segments and 13 reverse primers for TCR Jbeta segments was used in the multiplex PCR. The CDR3 region of rearranged TCR beta genes was amplified from genomic DNA by a multiplex PCR assay. The amplified TCR beta libraries were sequenced on the Illumina HiSeq System as 87-base-pair reads. Per the source publication's procedure: A later analysis tallied roughly 80 million unique TCR beta chains across the 610 or so repertoires, and some 12 million of those chains were shared by two or more donors. Raw reads were error-corrected and collapsed into unique sequences with a nearest-neighbor algorithm that merged closely related sequences to remove PCR and sequencing errors. To assign V, D and J gene segments, CDR3 sequences were aligned to IMGT reference sequences. For a sequence to be retained, a match of at least six nucleotides to both a V gene segment and a J gene segment was required. Rearrangements were called productive when the CDR3 lacked stop codons and stayed in frame with V and J; all others were non-productive. CDR3 was defined by IMGT convention, running from the second conserved V-encoded cysteine to the conserved J-encoded phenylalanine. The earlier analysis of 500 to 750 of the donors excluded any sequence lacking an unambiguous match to a single V gene segment. An earlier analysis of 587 of the donors called V segments functional above 56.7% productive rearrangements and segregating when the between-donor standard deviation exceeded 5%. A statistical classification framework was built to diagnose cytomegalovirus status from the catalog of TCR beta chain sequences. V and J gene assignment, in a later analysis, came from comparing TCR nucleotide sequences with IMGT/GENE-DB human TR gene sequences. Using the TCRdist pipeline, a later analysis assigned CDR3 sequences along with most-parsimonious VDJ recombination scenarios. A later analysis defined each TCR beta chain by its CDR3 amino acid sequence plus V-gene family, and excluded reads lacking a unique V-gene family. In a later analysis, 500 to 650 highly shared, low-generation-probability nucleotide sequences were removed to address suspected cross-contamination and a sequencing artifact. In a later analysis, a clonal expansion index for each public chain was calculated from normalized within-repertoire ranks of inferred template counts. Generation probabilities in a later analysis came from a VDJ recombination model fitted to out-of-frame rearrangements, and those results were checked against IGoR. In a later analysis, TCR-TCR, TCR-HLA and TCR-CMV co-occurrence was scored with hypergeometric tests, and a repertoire-size bias correction was applied to TCR pairs. False discovery rates were estimated in a later analysis by permuting HLA or CMV assignments 20 times. In a later analysis, co-occurring TCRs were grouped using DBSCAN, and TCRdist sequence similarity was added for clustering within HLA-allele-positive subsets. Repertoires with fewer than 30,000 or more than 120,000 public chains were left out of co-occurrence clustering, as were about five repertoires with anomalous nucleotide sharing. This is the immuneACCESS table as TCRdb keeps it, with only in-frame sequences that have V and J called. A part of the clones is gone; compared with another copy, unresolved V genes explain less than half, and the rest is unexplained. That table furnishes V, J and clone size, whereas the DNA furnished D and trimming. The table for this sample lists 150,000 to 200,000 clones; roughly 80% of them were counted only once. The ten largest make up about 9.7% of the sample.

In total, 500 to 700 healthy bone marrow donors made up the cohort. At the time of sampling, all cohort members were nominally healthy, though unrecorded immune exposures were likely present. The donor tested CMV seropositive, placing the donor among the 250 to 300 seropositive members of the cohort. A peripheral blood sample was collected from each donor, and TCR beta sequencing was performed on peripheral blood mononuclear cells. The Qiagen DNeasy Blood Extraction Kit was used to extract genomic DNA from the blood cell samples. What the research found in general, with its limitations: Three of the identified cytomegalovirus-associated TCR beta chains were confirmed in vitro to be specific for cytomegalovirus antigens. Because counts were too low, about 18 rarely observed V segments, including chromosome 9 orphons, were excluded from the earlier analysis of 587 of the donors. Because HLA typing was missing for some donors at each locus, association tests included only the typed subset. For the cohort, immune exposure information was limited to CMV serostatus. A further reported finding was that TCR beta sequences accurately predicted the HLA-A and HLA-B alleles for most subjects in the first cohort. In a later analysis, several top co-occurrence clusters were reported to appear linked to parvovirus B19, influenza, CMV and Epstein-Barr virus. A cluster of highly shared sequence variants was judged likely to represent a technical artifact of the sequencing pipeline. Presence/absence analyses assumed roughly uniform sequencing depth across donors, an assumption that may not hold. Some IMGT-functional V segments, including TRBV6-2 and TRBV6-3, could not be distinguished by the 87-base-pair reads and were therefore excluded. In both the original and validation cohorts, the classifier was reported to diagnose cytomegalovirus status with high specificity and sensitivity. A later genetic analysis reported fewer N-insertions in productive TCRs among donors in an Asian-associated ancestry cluster than the approximately 700-donor mean. In an earlier analysis of fewer than 700 of the donors, most TCR beta V segments appeared in productive rearrangements about 87% or about 30% of the time, broadly matching IMGT annotations. Across donors, most TCR sequences were observed very rarely, whereas some public TCRs were present in many individuals. Correlated functional status among segregating V segments might be attributable to linkage disequilibrium, but an unknown experimental factor could not be ruled out. In this cohort, only TCR beta chains were sequenced, and detectable features were limited by the absence of alpha or paired-chain data. A total of 150 or so TCR beta chains were listed by the study as associated with cytomegalovirus. Most CMV-associated TCR beta chains appeared to be HLA-restricted in a later analysis, and the HLA associations seemed to be driven largely by CMV exposure. Strong co-occurrence of HLA alleles, especially DR and DQ, made assigning TCR associations to individual alleles difficult. A later analysis associated 16,951 TCR beta sequences with specific HLA alleles at a false discovery rate of 0.05. A later analysis found that HLA-associated TCR beta chains were more clonally expanded and had lower generation probabilities than equally common non-associated chains. According to the authors, the approach could potentially be generalized to other disease states and immunological phenotypes. V-gene and J-gene trimming of TCR beta chains was associated with a missense DCLRE1C variant in a later genetic analysis, and the association was replicated in an independent cohort. According to a later analysis, TCR association rates differed among HLA loci, with DRB1 alleles showing the most associated TCRs and HLA-C alleles showing the fewest.

This sequence was found in a man aged 18 to 30 in good health and CMV-seropositive. Specimen: PBMCs. The rearranged segments are TRBV27 and TRBJ1-2, with a tentative D gene TRBD1 over 6 matching bases. The nucleotides read TGTGCCAGCAGTCAAGACAGGAGCGGCTACACCTTC. Its translation is CASSQDRSGYTF.